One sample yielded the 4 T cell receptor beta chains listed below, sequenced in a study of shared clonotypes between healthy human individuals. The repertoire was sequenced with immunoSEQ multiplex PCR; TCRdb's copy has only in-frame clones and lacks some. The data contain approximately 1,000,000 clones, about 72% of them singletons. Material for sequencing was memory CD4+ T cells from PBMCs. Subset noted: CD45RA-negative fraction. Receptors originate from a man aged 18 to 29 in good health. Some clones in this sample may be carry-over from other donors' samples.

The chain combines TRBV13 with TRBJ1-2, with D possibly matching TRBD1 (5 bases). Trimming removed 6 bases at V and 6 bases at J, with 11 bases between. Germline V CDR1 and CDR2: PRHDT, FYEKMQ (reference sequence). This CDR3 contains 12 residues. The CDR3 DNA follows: TGTGCCAGCAGACTTACGGGGGATGGCTACACCTTC. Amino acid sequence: CASRLTGDGYTF.

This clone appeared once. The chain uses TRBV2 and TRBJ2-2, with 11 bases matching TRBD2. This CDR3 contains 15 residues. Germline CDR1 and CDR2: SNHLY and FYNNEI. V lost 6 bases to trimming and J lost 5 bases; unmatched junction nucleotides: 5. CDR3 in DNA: TGTGCCAGCAGGGGGACTAGCGGAGAAACCGGGGAGCTGTTTTTT. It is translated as CASRGTSGETGELFF.

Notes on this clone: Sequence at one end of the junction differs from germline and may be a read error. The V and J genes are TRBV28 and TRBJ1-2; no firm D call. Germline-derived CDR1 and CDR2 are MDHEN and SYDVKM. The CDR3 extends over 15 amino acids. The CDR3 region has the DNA TGTGCCAGCAGCGTACTGACCGCCACTAACTATGGCTGCACCTTC. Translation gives CASSVLTATNYGCTF.

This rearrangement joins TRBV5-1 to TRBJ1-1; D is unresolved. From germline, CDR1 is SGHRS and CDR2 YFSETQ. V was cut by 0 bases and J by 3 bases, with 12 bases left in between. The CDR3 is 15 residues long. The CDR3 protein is CASSLVVAKYTEAFF. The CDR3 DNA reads TGCGCCAGCAGCTTGGTGGTGGCTAAGTACACTGAAGCTTTCTTT.